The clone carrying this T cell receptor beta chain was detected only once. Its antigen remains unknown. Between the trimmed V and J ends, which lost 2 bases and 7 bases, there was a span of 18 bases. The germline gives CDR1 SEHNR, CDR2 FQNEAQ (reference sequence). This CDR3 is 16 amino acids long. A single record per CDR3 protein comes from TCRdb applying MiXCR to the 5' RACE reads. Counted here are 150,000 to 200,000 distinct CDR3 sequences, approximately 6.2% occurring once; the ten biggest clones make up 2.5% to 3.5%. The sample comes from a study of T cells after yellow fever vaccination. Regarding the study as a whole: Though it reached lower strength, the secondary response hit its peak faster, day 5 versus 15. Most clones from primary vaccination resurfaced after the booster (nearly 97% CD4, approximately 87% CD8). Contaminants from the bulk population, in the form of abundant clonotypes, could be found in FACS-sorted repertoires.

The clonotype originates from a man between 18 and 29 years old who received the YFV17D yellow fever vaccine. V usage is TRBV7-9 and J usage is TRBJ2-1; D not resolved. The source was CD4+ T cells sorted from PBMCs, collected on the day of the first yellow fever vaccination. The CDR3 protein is CASSLRATGPLNEQFF. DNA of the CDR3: TGTGCCAGCAGCTTAAGAGCGACGGGTCCGTTAAATGAGCAGTTCTTC.